The clone carrying this T cell receptor (beta chain) has just a few counts. This sample is drawn from a study of T-cell memory formation after mild COVID-19. In germline, CDR1 is SEHNR, CDR2 FQNEAQ (reference sequence). The CDR3 spans 15 residues. The J segment lost 6 bases and the V segment lost 5 bases, leaving 9 bases of the junction unmatched. Constant-segment primers and 5'RACE yielded cDNA libraries for TCR alpha and TCR beta, each carrying sample barcodes and UMIs. TCRdb re-analysed the 5' RACE reads in MiXCR, keeping a single row per CDR3 protein. The sample yields some 410,000 distinct CDR3 sequences, around 22% seen once.

The rearrangement uses TRBV7-9 and TRBJ2-7; 11 bases match TRBD1. The sequenced sample was PBMCs or a T cell subset sorted from them (not recorded which). The TCR originated in an adult woman who had mild COVID-19 (a few samples of this study predate the infection). Cell type and time point are not known. The CDR3 DNA follows: TGTGCCAGCAGCCGAACCCGGGACAGGGGGGGCGAGCAGTACTTC. Protein sequence: CASSRTRDRGGEQYF.